These 11 T cell receptor beta chains came from one sample sequenced in a study of T cells after somatic rescue of genetic block. Generated by immunoSEQ multiplex PCR, the TCRdb table keeps only in-frame clones and is missing some. The sample yields 68,000 or so clones, approximately 90% seen once. The sequenced material came from peripheral blood mononuclear cells (PBMCs). Source of these receptors: a man aged 40-49 years.

This chain uses TRBV5-1 with TRBJ2-2; 10 nucleotides align to TRBD2. Germline V gene data show CDR1 as SGHRS and CDR2 as YFSETQ. This CDR3 contains 17 residues. V was clipped by 4 bases and J by 7 bases; unmatched bases: 13. CDR3 protein: CASSPASGGASFGELFF. The CDR3 bases are TGCGCCAGCAGCCCGGCGAGCGGGGGGGCGTCGTTCGGGGAGCTGTTTTTT.

The rearrangement joins TRBV2 to TRBJ2-7; 8 bases line up with TRBD1. The CDR3 runs 14 residues. CDR1 is SNHLY and CDR2 is FYNNEI in the germline V gene. V was pared by 3 bases and J by 7 bases, with 8 bases of the junction left unmatched. Here the CDR3 DNA reads TGTGCCAGCAGTGACCGGACAGGGAATGGGGAGCAGTACTTC. Its protein product is CASSDRTGNGEQYF.

This clone was seen once. The chain carries TRBV7-6 and TRBJ2-3, with D perhaps TRBD1 (6 bases). The germline V gene has CDR1 SGHVS and CDR2 FNYEAQ. Trimming pared 1 base from V and 3 bases from J, leaving 11 bases between. The CDR3 consists of 15 residues. CDR3: CASSLGGQGTDTQYF. The DNA of the CDR3 is TGTGCCAGCAGCTTAGGCGGCCAGGGGACAGATACGCAGTATTTT.

This rearrangement joins TRBV27 to TRBJ1-6; D call uncertain. The germline V and J ends were trimmed by 8 bases and 9 bases, with 29 bases remaining between them. CDR1 MNHEY and CDR2 SMNVEV come from the germline V gene (reference sequence). This CDR3 spans 18 amino acids. The CDR3 loop is CASLSFAEGGSQGSPLHF. For the CDR3, the DNA is TGTGCCAGCCTTAGTTTTGCCGAAGGAGGTTCACAAGGTTCACCCCTCCACTTT.

The V gene is TRBV28, the J gene TRBJ1-5; maybe TRBD1 (5 bases). The CDR3 loop spans 14 amino acids. The V gene's germline CDR1 is MDHEN and CDR2 SYDVKM. V was pared by 9 bases and J by 0 bases, with 12 bases between. The CDR3 coding sequence is TGTGCCAGTTCGAACAGGCGTAGCAATCAGCCCCAGCATTTT. This sequence encodes CASSNRRSNQPQHF.

The chain uses TRBV4-2 and TRBJ2-3, with 14 bases aligning to TRBD2. V was clipped by 1 base and J by 6 bases; unmatched bases: 6. CDR1 and CDR2 (germline): LGHNA, YNFKEQ. The CDR3 covers 17 residues. The CDR3 here is CASSQGDRTSGRDTQYF. The CDR3 DNA follows: TGTGCCAGCAGCCAAGGCGACCGGACTAGCGGGAGGGATACGCAGTATTTT.

This chain links TRBV19 with TRBJ2-1; D remains ambiguous. Trimming took off 3 bases at V and 6 bases at J, with 3 bases between the two ends. The germline gives CDR1 LNHDA, CDR2 SQIVND (reference sequence). The CDR3 has 11 amino acids. Written as DNA, the CDR3 is TGTGCCAGTAGTATGGGCAATGAGCAGTTCTTC. It is translated as CASSMGNEQFF.

The CDR3 reads CASSYSLRNEQFF. As DNA, the CDR3 is TGTGCCAGCAGTTACTCCCTTCGTAATGAGCAGTTCTTC. The rearrangement uses TRBV6-5 and TRBJ2-1; no firm D call. Trimming shortened V by 0 bases and J by 7 bases, and 7 bases separated the two germline ends. CDR3 length: 13 amino acids. CDR1 and CDR2 from the germline V gene are MNHEY and SVGAGI.

The chain combines TRBV28 with TRBJ2-7; the D is unclear. The CDR3 is 12 residues long. From germline, CDR1 is MDHEN and CDR2 SYDVKM. The germline V and J ends were trimmed by 5 bases and 9 bases, with 14 bases remaining between them. The DNA for the CDR3 is TGTGCCAGCAGTCCTGAGCTGGTACGGCAGTACTTC. Protein: CASSPELVRQYF. The whole variable domain, remainder taken from reference TRBV28 and TRBJ2-7, is DVKVTQSSRYLVKRTGEKVFLECVQDMDHENMFWYRQDPGLGLRLIYFSYDVKMKEKGDIPEGYSVSREKKERFSLILESASTNQTSMYLCASSPELVRQYFGPGTRLTVT.

V and J are TRBV19 and TRBJ2-1; 12 positions match TRBD2. The length of the CDR3 is 18 residues. The trim removed 3 bases at V and 0 bases at J, leaving 6 bases unmatched. Germline assignment: CDR1 LNHDA and CDR2 SQIVND (reference sequence). The CDR3 sequence is CASSMRLAGGSSYNEQFF. CDR3 coding DNA: TGTGCCAGTAGTATGCGGCTAGCGGGGGGGAGCTCCTACAATGAGCAGTTCTTC.

This clone showed up just once. This chain connects TRBV6-5 to TRBJ2-3; 9 bases fit TRBD1. V gave up 6 bases and J gave up 0 bases; unmatched junction bases: 4. The CDR3 length is 15 residues. From germline, CDR1 is MNHEY and CDR2 SVGAGI. CDR3: CASSHRGLSTDTQYF. The CDR3 nucleotides read TGTGCCAGCAGCCACAGGGGGCTAAGCACAGATACGCAGTATTTT.